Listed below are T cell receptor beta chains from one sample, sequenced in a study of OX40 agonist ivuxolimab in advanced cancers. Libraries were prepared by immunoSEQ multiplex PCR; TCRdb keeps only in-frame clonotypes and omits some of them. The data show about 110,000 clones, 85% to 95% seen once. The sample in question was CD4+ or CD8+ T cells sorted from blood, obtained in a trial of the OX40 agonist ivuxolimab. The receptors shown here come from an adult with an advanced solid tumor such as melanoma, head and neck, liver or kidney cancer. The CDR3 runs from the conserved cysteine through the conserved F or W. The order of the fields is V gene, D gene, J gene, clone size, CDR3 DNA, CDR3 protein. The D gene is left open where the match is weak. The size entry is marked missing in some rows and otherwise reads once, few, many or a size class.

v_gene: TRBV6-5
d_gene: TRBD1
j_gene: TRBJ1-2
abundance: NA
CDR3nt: TGTGCCAGCATTAAAACAGGGGGCCTGGTCTATGGCTACACCTTC
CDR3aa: CASIKTGGLVYGYTF

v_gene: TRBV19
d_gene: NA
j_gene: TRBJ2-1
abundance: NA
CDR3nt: TGTGCCAGTCGGACCGGGACTTACGGCTCCTACAATGAGCAGTTCTTC
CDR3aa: CASRTGTYGSYNEQFF

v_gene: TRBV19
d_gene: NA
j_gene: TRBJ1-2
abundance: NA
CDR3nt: TGTGCCAGTAGTTACAACATGCAAATGCGTGGCTACACCTTC
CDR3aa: CASSYNMQMRGYTF

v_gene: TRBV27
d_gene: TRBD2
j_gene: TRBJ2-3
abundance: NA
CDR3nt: TGTGCCAGCAGTTTATCCCCCTCAGCGGGGGCGACGGATACGCAGTATTTT
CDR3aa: CASSLSPSAGATDTQYF

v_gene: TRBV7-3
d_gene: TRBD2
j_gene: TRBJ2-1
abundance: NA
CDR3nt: TGTGCCAGCAGCTTAACGCCTCTTCTAAGCGGGAGCGGTAATGAGCAGTTCTTC
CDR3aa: CASSLTPLLSGSGNEQFF

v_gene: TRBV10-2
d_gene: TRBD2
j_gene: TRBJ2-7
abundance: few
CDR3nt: TGCGCCAGCAGTGAGAAGGGGAATAGGGAGGGCCGTTACGAGCAGTACTTC
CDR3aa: CASSEKGNREGRYEQYF

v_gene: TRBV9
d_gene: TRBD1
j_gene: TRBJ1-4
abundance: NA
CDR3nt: TGTGCCAGCAGCGTAGATCAGGGGGCAGGGGAAAAACTGTTTTTT
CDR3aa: CASSVDQGAGEKLFF

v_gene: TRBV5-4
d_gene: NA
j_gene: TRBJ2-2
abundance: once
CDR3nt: TGTGCCAGCAGCCCAACGGGCCTTACCGGGGAGCTGTTTTTT
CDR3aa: CASSPTGLTGELFF

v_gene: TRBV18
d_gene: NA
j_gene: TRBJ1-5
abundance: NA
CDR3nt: TGTGCCAGCTCATTGGACAGACTTGGCAATCAGCCCCAGCATTTT
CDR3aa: CASSLDRLGNQPQHF

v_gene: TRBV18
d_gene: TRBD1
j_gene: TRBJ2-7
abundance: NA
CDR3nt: TGTGCCAGCTCGAGACAGGGAGTCAACGAGCAGTACTTC
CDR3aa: CASSRQGVNEQYF

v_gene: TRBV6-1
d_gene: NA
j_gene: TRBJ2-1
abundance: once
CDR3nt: TGTGCCAGCAGAGTAACTAGCTACAATGAGCAGTTCTTC
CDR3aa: CASRVTSYNEQFF

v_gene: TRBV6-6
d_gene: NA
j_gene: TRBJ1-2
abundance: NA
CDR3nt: TGTGCCAGCAGTTCGTACAGGGTGGAGAATGGCTACACCTTC
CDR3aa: CASSSYRVENGYTF

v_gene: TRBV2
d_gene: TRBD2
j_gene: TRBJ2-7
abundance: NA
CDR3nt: TGTGCCAGCAGGCGGACTAGCGGGGGTGCCTACGAGCAGTACTTC
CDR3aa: CASRRTSGGAYEQYF

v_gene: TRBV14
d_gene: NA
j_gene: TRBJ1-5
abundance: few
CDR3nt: TGTGCCAGCAGCTTTGTGGACGGATATCAGCCCCAGCATTTT
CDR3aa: CASSFVDGYQPQHF

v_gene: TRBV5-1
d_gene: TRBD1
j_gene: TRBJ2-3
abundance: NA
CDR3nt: TGCGCCAGCAGCCCGGGACAGGGCACAGATACGCAGTATTTT
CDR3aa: CASSPGQGTDTQYF

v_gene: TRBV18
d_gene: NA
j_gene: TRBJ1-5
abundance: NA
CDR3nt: TGTGCCAGCTCCCCAGGGGATAATCAGCCCCAGCATTTT
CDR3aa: CASSPGDNQPQHF

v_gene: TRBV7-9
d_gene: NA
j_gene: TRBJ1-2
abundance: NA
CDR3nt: TGTGCCAGCCGGGCTCAAGGGGAAGGTGGCTACACCTTC
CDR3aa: CASRAQGEGGYTF

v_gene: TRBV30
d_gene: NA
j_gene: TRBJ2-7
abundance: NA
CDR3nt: TGTGCCTGGAGTGTGGGGCAGGGCTACGAGCAGTACTTC
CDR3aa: CAWSVGQGYEQYF

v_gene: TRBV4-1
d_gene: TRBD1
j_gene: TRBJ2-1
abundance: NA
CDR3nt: TGCGCCAGCAGCCTAGGGTCCGGGACAGGAGACAATGAGCAGTTCTTC
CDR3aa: CASSLGSGTGDNEQFF